Described below is a single T cell receptor (beta chain) sequence and its context. What it binds is unknown. PCR amplification relied on 60 Vbeta primers (plus 13 Jbeta primers). TCRdb's copy holds only in-frame clones and misses some; the assay was immunoSEQ multiplex PCR. The table shows fewer than 200,000 clones, with approximately 73% occurring only once. This entry is derived from a study of cytomegalovirus exposure and HLA in healthy donors. Overall study: When 350 to 500 donors were genotyped, about 81% of them were found to fall in the Caucasian-associated ancestry cluster.

Findings and caveats of the study: There were under 200 TCR beta chains listed as cytomegalovirus-associated. In a later analysis, TCR beta V- and J-gene trimming showed a link to a missense DCLRE1C variant. CMV serostatus was the sole immune exposure information available.

This clonotype was obtained from a man aged 50 or older in good health and CMV-seronegative. Sequencing input: PBMCs.

The CDR3 bases are TGTGCCAGCACCTCGACAGGGGTAGGTAGGAACGAGCAGTACTTC. Protein product: CASTSTGVGRNEQYF. The V call is TRBV27, the J call TRBJ2-7; 8 bases are shared with TRBD1. Germline V lookup: CDR1 MNHEY, CDR2 SMNVEV (reference sequence). The CDR3 contains 15 residues. V shed 7 bases and J 5 bases; nucleotides not matched to a gene: 13.